The 22 T cell receptor beta chains presented below share a single source sample, sequenced in a study of Ad26.COV2.S vaccination and SARS-CoV-2 variants. Stated treatment: approximately 18 received Ad26.COV2.S at low or high dose, single or two shots; about 5 received placebo; per-sample allocation not given. After the first vaccine or placebo injection, samples were drawn on day 63. Using immunoSEQ multiplex PCR, the repertoire was profiled, and TCRdb retains in-frame clones only, with some absent. The sample records around 370,000 clones, approximately 85% being singletons. This sample comprised peripheral blood, obtained in a trial of Ad26.COV2.S vaccine versus placebo. These receptors were collected from a person aged 18-60 years who received the Ad26.COV2.S COVID-19 vaccine or a placebo.

V and J are TRBV19 and TRBJ2-3; TRBD2 agrees at 10 bases. Losses at the gene ends were 3 bases for V and 2 bases for J; bases not matched to a gene: 14. The germline gives CDR1 LNHDA, CDR2 SQIVND (reference sequence). The CDR3 is 19 amino acids. Written as DNA, the CDR3 is TGTGCCAGTAGTATGTCGGGGGTAGCGGGGGGAAAGTCCACAGATACGCAGTATTTT. Translation gives CASSMSGVAGGKSTDTQYF.

The genes are TRBV2 and TRBJ2-2, with 9 bases identical to TRBD1. The CDR3 loop spans 15 amino acids. V lost 6 bases, J lost 4 bases, and 6 bases stayed unmatched. Germline CDR1 and CDR2: SNHLY and FYNNEI. The CDR3 here is CASRDDRGGTGELFF. The CDR3 bases are TGTGCCAGCAGAGACGACAGGGGGGGCACCGGGGAGCTGTTTTTT.

This sequence joins TRBV5-1 and TRBJ1-2; D unclear. This CDR3 has 15 residues. Germline values: CDR1 SGHRS, CDR2 YFSETQ. The V end lost 1 base, the J end lost 2 bases, and 12 bases lay between the germline ends. In DNA, the CDR3 is TGCGCCAGCAGCTTGAGCCCTCTTCCGAACTATGGCTACACCTTC. The encoded protein is CASSLSPLPNYGYTF. Full variable domain (rest looked up from reference TRBV5-1 and TRBJ1-2): KAGVTQTPRYLIKTRGQQVTLSCSPISGHRSVSWYQQTPGQGLQFLFEYFSETQRNKGNFPGRFSGRQFSNSRSEMNVSTLELGDSALYLCASSLSPLPNYGYTFGSGTRLTVV.

The genes are TRBV5-8 and TRBJ1-6, with a weak D call TRBD1 (5 bases). The CDR3 contains 15 residues. Germline V gene lookup returns CDR1 SGHTS and CDR2 YDEGEE. V was trimmed by 1 base and J by 8 bases, leaving 13 bases between them. The CDR3 DNA reads as TGTGCCAGCAGCTTGTTGAGGGACGGCTATTCACCCCTCCACTTT. It yields the protein CASSLLRDGYSPLHF.

This clone was seen only a few times. The chain has TRBV29-1 and TRBJ1-4, with TRBD1 as a possible D gene (5 bases). Germline CDR1 SQVTM, CDR2 ANQGSEA. The CDR3 extends over 12 amino acids. The germline V and J ends were trimmed by 6 bases and 6 bases, with 11 bases remaining between them. CDR3 in amino acids: CSVRDVDEKLFF. The CDR3 nucleotides are TGCAGCGTCAGGGACGTGGATGAAAAACTGTTTTTT.

The chain couples TRBV18 to TRBJ1-4; tentatively, D is TRBD1 (5 bases). CDR3 size: 17 residues. The germline CDR1 and CDR2 sequences are KGHSH and LQKENI. Trimming cost V 3 bases and J 2 bases, with 16 bases left between them. The DNA of the CDR3 is TGTGCCAGCTCACCTTCGACTCCAGGGACTACTAATGAAAAACTGTTTTTT. Protein sequence: CASSPSTPGTTNEKLFF.

In the case of this clone: A read error may account for a junction end that differs from germline. V is TRBV28 and J is TRBJ2-1; 9 bases map to TRBD1. Germline V lookup: CDR1 MDHEN, CDR2 SYDVKM. There are 12 residues in the CDR3. CDR3 in amino acids: CASSIQQGAQLF. The CDR3 DNA reads TGTGCCAGCAGTATCCAACAGGGGGCTCAACTCTTC.

This chain links TRBV5-1 with TRBJ2-1, with 8 bases that match TRBD1. Germline V lookup: CDR1 SGHRS, CDR2 YFSETQ. The V gene end was trimmed by 3 bases and the J gene end by 5 bases; junction bases not matched to a gene: 10. The CDR3 contains 16 residues. CDR3 amino acids: CASSWDHGTGNNEQFF. The CDR3 DNA reads TGCGCCAGCAGCTGGGATCACGGGACAGGTAACAATGAGCAGTTCTTC. Supplemented by reference TRBV5-1 and TRBJ2-1, the full variable domain reads KAGVTQTPRYLIKTRGQQVTLSCSPISGHRSVSWYQQTPGQGLQFLFEYFSETQRNKGNFPGRFSGRQFSNSRSEMNVSTLELGDSALYLCASSWDHGTGNNEQFFGPGTRLTVL.

The chain joins TRBV10-1 to TRBJ2-7; 8 nucleotides align to TRBD1. V lost 6 bases, J lost 1 base, and 5 bases stayed unmatched. CDR1 and CDR2 from the germline V gene are WNHNN and SYGVQD (reference sequence). This CDR3 is 14 amino acids long. The CDR3 here is CASSNRQGSYEQYF. In nucleotides, the CDR3 is TGCGCCAGCAGCAACCGACAGGGGTCCTACGAGCAGTACTTC.

Concerning this clone: At the DNA level, this CDR3 is encoded by other sequences in the same sample as well. This chain uses TRBV7-2 with TRBJ2-7; the D is unclear. The germline V gene encodes CDR1 SGHTA and CDR2 FQGNSA. This CDR3 is 11 amino acids long. V shed 3 bases and J shed 4 bases, with 4 bases lying between them. In nucleotides, the CDR3 is TGTGCCAGCAGCTTTACGTACGAGCAGTACTTC. It translates to CASSFTYEQYF.

CDR3 nucleotide sequence: TGTGCCAGCAGACCTACAGGGGGGGGATCCTACAATGAGCAGTTCTTC. Amino acids: CASRPTGGGSYNEQFF. The rearrangement uses TRBV2 and TRBJ2-1; a possible D gene is TRBD1 (8 bases). The CDR3 extends over 16 amino acids. V was trimmed by 6 bases and J by 1 base, leaving 16 bases between them. Germline values: CDR1 SNHLY, CDR2 FYNNEI.

This clone turned up a few times. This chain joins TRBV29-1 and TRBJ2-3, with TRBD2 matching 9 bases. This CDR3 comprises 14 residues. With V trimmed by 3 bases and J by 3 bases, 4 bases remained unmatched. Germline V gene sequence: CDR1 SQVTM, CDR2 ANQGSEA. The CDR3 here is CSVESSGKTDTQYF. The CDR3 DNA sequence: TGCAGCGTTGAGTCTAGCGGGAAGACAGATACGCAGTATTTT.

CDR3 in DNA: TGTGCCAGCAGCCAAGGACAGGGGAGGAATGAGCAGTTCTTC. It codes for CASSQGQGRNEQFF. V and J are TRBV3-1 (or the pseudogene TRBV3-2) and TRBJ2-1, with 8 bases lining up with TRBD1. Germline lookup yields CDR1 LGHDT and CDR2 YNNKEL (reference sequence). The junction had 3 bases not matched to a gene; V was cut back by 1 base and J by 7 bases. This CDR3 has 14 residues.

In this sample, this clone turned up a few times. The V gene is TRBV11-2, the J gene TRBJ2-3; weak D call: TRBD2 (6 bases). Trimming removed 1 base from V and 3 bases from J, with 11 bases in between. The CDR3 has 15 amino acids. Germline V lookup: CDR1 SGHAT, CDR2 FQNNGV. The CDR3, as DNA: TGTGCCAGCAGCTTAGTTCCTAGCGAGACAGATACGCAGTATTTT. Translating it yields CASSLVPSETDTQYF.

The table lists this clone with a count of one. This chain connects TRBV7-2 to TRBJ2-3, with D perhaps TRBD2 (5 bases). V was shortened by 1 base and J by 7 bases, with 12 bases between the two germline ends. Looked up from germline, CDR1 is SGHTA and CDR2 is FQGNSA. This CDR3 has 14 residues. CDR3 residues: CASSLEGHGNTQYF. The CDR3 DNA reads as TGTGCCAGCAGCTTAGAGGGTCACGGGAATACGCAGTATTTT.

The chain couples TRBV28 to TRBJ1-3; no clear D. The germline CDR1 and CDR2 sequences are MDHEN and SYDVKM. Trimming shortened V by 6 bases and J by 0 bases, and 12 bases separated the two germline ends. The CDR3 is 15 amino acids. CDR3 nucleotide sequence: TGTGCCAGCAGCGAGACTGGAAGCTCTGGAAACACCATATATTTT. This translates into CASSETGSSGNTIYF.

This chain uses TRBV9 with TRBJ2-1; D could derive from TRBD1 or TRBD2 (5 bases each). Germline V gene data show CDR1 as SGDLS and CDR2 as YYNGEE. The V end was cut by 3 bases, the J end by 8 bases, with 12 bases between. The CDR3 covers 13 residues. CDR3 amino acids: CASSDRLGHEQFF. The CDR3 region has the DNA TGTGCCAGCAGCGACAGACTGGGACATGAGCAGTTCTTC.

The CDR3 loop reads CASSIGSSSGIGEQFF. CDR3 bases: TGTGCCAGTAGTATAGGGAGTTCTAGCGGGATAGGAGAGCAGTTCTTC. This chain links TRBV19 with TRBJ2-1, with 9 bases fitting TRBD2. The CDR3 has 16 amino acids. Germline CDR1 and CDR2: LNHDA and SQIVND (reference sequence). The V and J ends lost 1 base and 10 bases, in that order; junction bases with no gene match: 11.

The genes are TRBV24-1 and TRBJ2-7, with D possibly TRBD2 on 6 matching bases. Trimming cost V 3 bases and J 3 bases, with 14 bases left between them. The germline gives CDR1 KGHDR, CDR2 SFDVKD. The CDR3 covers 15 residues. In DNA form, the CDR3 reads TGTGCCACCAGTGATGGAGGGAGATCCCGCTACGAGCAGTACTTC. It encodes CATSDGGRSRYEQYF.

The V and J genes are TRBV5-5 and TRBJ2-7; D unresolved. Trimming removed 4 bases from V and 4 bases from J, with 9 bases in between. Germline CDR1 and CDR2: SGHKS and YYEKEE (reference sequence). This CDR3 is built from 12 residues. In DNA, the CDR3 is TGTGCCAGCAGCCATTTACAGTACGAGCAGTACTTC. Its translation is CASSHLQYEQYF.

The chain combines TRBV6-5 with TRBJ2-7; D remains ambiguous. V dropped 6 bases and J dropped 6 bases, with 15 bases sitting between them. The CDR3 spans 13 residues. Looked up from germline, CDR1 is MNHEY and CDR2 is SVGAGI. This CDR3 reads CASSLQVGFEQYF. The CDR3 DNA reads as TGTGCCAGCAGCCTCCAGGTCGGATTCGAGCAGTACTTC.

The chain has TRBV5-6 and TRBJ1-1, with D unclear. This CDR3 contains 13 residues. The germline CDR1 and CDR2 sequences are SGHDT and YYEEEE. V was trimmed by 0 bases and J by 3 bases, leaving 6 bases between them. This CDR3 reads CASSLASYTEAFF. As DNA, the CDR3 is TGTGCCAGCAGCTTGGCCAGTTACACTGAAGCTTTCTTT.